The rows below give T cell receptor beta chains drawn from one sample of a study of CD8 T cells in ankylosing spondylitis. A single record per CDR3 protein comes from TCRdb applying MiXCR to the 5' RACE reads. There are a few hundred thousand distinct CDR3 sequences in the sample; about 10% occur only once, and approximately 6.6% lies in the top ten. Sequencing input: blood, either unsorted or a sorted T cell fraction (not recorded which). All receptors come from a male donor with ankylosing spondylitis or in good health (not recorded which). CDR3s include the opening cysteine and the closing phenylalanine or tryptophan. The order of the fields is D gene, J gene, V gene, clone size, CDR3 DNA, CDR3 protein. The D gene is left open where the match is weak. A clone size is listed for some rows: how often the clone was seen (once, few, many), or a class if it is expanded.

>-|TRBJ1-4|TRBV5-1|many
TGCGCCAGCAGTTCCGGGACGAGCGGGAATGAAAAACTGTTTTTT
CASSSGTSGNEKLFF
>-|TRBJ2-3|TRBV5-1|few
TGCGCCAGCAGCTTGAGTCTACTCACAGATACGCAGTATTTT
CASSLSLLTDTQYF
>TRBD2|TRBJ2-7|TRBV11-2|few
TGTGCCAGCAGCTCCCGGACTAGACACAACGAGCAGTACTTC
CASSSRTRHNEQYF
>TRBD1|TRBJ2-4|TRBV7-8|few
TGTGCCAGCAGCGCAACCGGGACAGATAGAATTCTAGCCAAAAACATTCAGTACTTC
CASSATGTDRILAKNIQYF
>TRBD1|TRBJ2-7|TRBV20-1|many
TGCAGTGCTAGAGTATCCAGCAGGGGGTACTCCTACGAGCAGTACTTC
CSARVSSRGYSYEQYF
>TRBD2|TRBJ2-1|TRBV3-1|-
TGTGCCAGCAGCCATCGAGCCTTAGCGGGGAGCTCCTACAATGAGCAGTTCTTC
CASSHRALAGSSYNEQFF
>-|TRBJ1-1|TRBV7-2|many
TGTGCCAGCAGCTTAAGTTCTGGAACCAACACTGAAGCTTTCTTT
CASSLSSGTNTEAFF
>TRBD2|TRBJ2-2|TRBV25-1|many
TGTGCCAGCAGTGATTCGGGAGGGTACACCGGGGAGCTGTTTTTT
CASSDSGGYTGELFF
>-|TRBJ2-7|TRBV3-1|many
TGTGCCAGCAGCCTAAGGCGGTCGGGGTACGAGCAGTACTTC
CASSLRRSGYEQYF
>-|TRBJ2-7|TRBV2|few
TGTGCCAGCAGGACAGACAGCTACGAGCAGTACTTC
CASRTDSYEQYF
>TRBD2|TRBJ2-7|TRBV7-2|many
TGTGCCAGCAGCTCTTCGACTAGCGGGACCCCCTACGAGCAGTACTTC
CASSSSTSGTPYEQYF